This T cell receptor (beta chain) was identified in a study of blood T cell repertoires in COVID-19. Study-wide context: Some COVID-19 samples were acute and others convalescent; all came from the United States, Italy and Spain.

Sequencing was performed with immunoSEQ multiplex PCR; in TCRdb, only in-frame clones are kept and a portion is missing. The data contain about 200,000 clones, around 86% of them singletons. Cohort assignment relied on participant-reported clinical history. Germline assignment: CDR1 SGHNT and CDR2 YYREEE (reference sequence). The ends were cut back, 2 bases at V and 7 bases at J, with 16 bases in the middle. The CDR3 extends over 15 amino acids. This chain uses TRBV5-4 with TRBJ2-1; maybe TRBD2 (5 bases). This TCR was sampled from a man between 40 and 49 years old with acute COVID-19. The material sequenced was PBMCs or T cells enriched from blood (not recorded which). DNA for the CDR3: TGTGCCAGCAGCTTCTTGGGGATACCGGGGAATGAGCAGTTCTTC. Protein sequence: CASSFLGIPGNEQFF.